This TCR beta chain was retrieved from a study of cytomegalovirus exposure and HLA in healthy donors. It was with 60 Vbeta and 13 Jbeta primers that the PCR ran. Repertoires were generated with immunoSEQ multiplex PCR, while TCRdb's copy carries only in-frame clones and drops some. The sample holds tens of thousands of clones. The CDR3 length is 14 residues. CDR1 and CDR2 from the germline V gene are MDHEN and SYDVKM. With 5 bases clipped from V and 4 bases from J, the junction kept 4 bases outside the gene matches. Study-level findings and limits: With DRB1 most and HLA-C fewest, TCR association rates differed between HLA loci in a later analysis.

Remarks on this clone: Its antigen is still unknown.

Sequencing used PBMCs. This sequence originates from a man aged 45 to 65 in good health and CMV-seropositive. The chain couples TRBV28 to TRBJ2-7, with TRBD1 matching over 11 bases. The CDR3, as DNA: TGTGCCAGCAGTCCCCGGGACAGGGGGTACGAGCAGTACTTC. Protein: CASSPRDRGYEQYF.